The source of this T cell receptor beta chain is a study of radiotherapy plus CTLA-4 blockade in lung cancer. Findings and caveats of the study: Among blood TCR repertoires after radiotherapy plus ipilimumab, tumor-derived clones expanded.

Clones were read by immunoSEQ multiplex PCR, and TCRdb kept only the in-frame ones, dropping some. The sample gives roughly 55,000 clones, 72% of which show up once; about 8.5% is in the top ten. V was trimmed by 5 bases and J by 0 bases, leaving 10 bases between them. The CDR3 extends over 15 amino acids. The germline V gene has CDR1 MNHNS and CDR2 SASEGT. Remarks on this clone: Its target is not known.

The specimen comprised peripheral blood, sampled from a patient treated with radiotherapy plus ipilimumab. The chain carries TRBV6-1 and TRBJ2-2, with D possibly being TRBD1 (5 bases). This TCR was sampled from a human donor with non-small cell lung cancer whose response to radiotherapy plus ipilimumab could not be evaluated. The DNA of the CDR3 is TGTGCCAGCAGTAAGGACAAAACGAACACCGGGGAGCTGTTTTTT. It translates to CASSKDKTNTGELFF.